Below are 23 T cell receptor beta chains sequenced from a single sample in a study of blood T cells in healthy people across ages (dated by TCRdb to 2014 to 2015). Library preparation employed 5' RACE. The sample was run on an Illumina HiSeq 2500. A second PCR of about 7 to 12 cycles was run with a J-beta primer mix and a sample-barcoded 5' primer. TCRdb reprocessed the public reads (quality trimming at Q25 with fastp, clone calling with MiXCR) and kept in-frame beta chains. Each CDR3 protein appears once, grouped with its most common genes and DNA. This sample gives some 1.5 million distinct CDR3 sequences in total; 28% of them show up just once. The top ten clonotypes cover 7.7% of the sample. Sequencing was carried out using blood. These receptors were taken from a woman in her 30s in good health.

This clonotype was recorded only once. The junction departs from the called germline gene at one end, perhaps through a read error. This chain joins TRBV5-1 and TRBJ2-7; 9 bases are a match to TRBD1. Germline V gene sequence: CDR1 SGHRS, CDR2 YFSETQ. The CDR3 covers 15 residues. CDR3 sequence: CASGFEGQGYYEQYF. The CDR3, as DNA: TGCGCCAGCGGCTTCGAGGGACAGGGTTACTACGAGCAGTACTTC. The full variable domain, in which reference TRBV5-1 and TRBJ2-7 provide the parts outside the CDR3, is KAGVTQTPRYLIKTRGQQVTLSCSPISGHRSVSWYQQTPGQGLQFLFEYFSETQRNKGNFPGRFSGRQFSNSRSEMNVSTLELGDSALYLCASGFEGQGYYEQYFGPGTRLTVT.

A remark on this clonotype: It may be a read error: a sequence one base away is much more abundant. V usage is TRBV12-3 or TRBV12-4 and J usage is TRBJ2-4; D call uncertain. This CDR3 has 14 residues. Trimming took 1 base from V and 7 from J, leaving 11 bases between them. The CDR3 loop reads CASSLDSSRNIQYF. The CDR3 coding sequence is TGTGCCAGCAGTTTAGACAGTTCTAGGAACATTCAGTACTTC.

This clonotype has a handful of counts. This CDR3 is CASSSLAGVADTQYF. Here the CDR3 DNA reads TGTGCCAGCAGCTCCTTAGCGGGAGTGGCAGATACGCAGTATTTT. The chain employs TRBV11-2 and TRBJ2-3, with 9 bases that match TRBD2. V was clipped by 4 bases and J by 4 bases; unmatched bases: 6. The CDR3 is 15 amino acids. Germline-derived CDR1 and CDR2 are SGHAT and FQNNGV.

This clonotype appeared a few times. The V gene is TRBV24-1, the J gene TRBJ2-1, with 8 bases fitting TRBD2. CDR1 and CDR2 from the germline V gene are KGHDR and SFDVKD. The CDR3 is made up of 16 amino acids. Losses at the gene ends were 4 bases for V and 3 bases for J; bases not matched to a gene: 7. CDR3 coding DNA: TGTGCCACCAGTGACCGAGCGGGGGTCCTCTACAATGAGCAGTTCTTC. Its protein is CATSDRAGVLYNEQFF.

The CDR3 loop is CASSHYGVGEKGTDTQYF. In DNA form, the CDR3 reads TGCGCCAGCAGCCATTACGGAGTGGGAGAAAAGGGGACTGATACGCAGTATTTT. The chain couples TRBV4-3 to TRBJ2-3; TRBD2 might be the D (6 bases). There are 18 residues in the CDR3. The germline V and J ends were trimmed by 3 bases and 6 bases, with 25 bases remaining between them. CDR1 and CDR2 from the germline V gene are LGHNA and YSLEER.

Here the CDR3 reads CSALGQPNEKLFF. Here the CDR3 DNA reads TGCAGTGCGCTGGGACAGCCTAATGAAAAACTGTTTTTT. This sequence joins TRBV20-1 and TRBJ1-4; TRBD1 agrees at 7 bases. Germline loops: CDR1 DFQATT, CDR2 SNEGSKA (reference sequence). This CDR3 is built from 13 residues. The trim removed 6 bases at V and 3 bases at J, leaving 4 bases unmatched.

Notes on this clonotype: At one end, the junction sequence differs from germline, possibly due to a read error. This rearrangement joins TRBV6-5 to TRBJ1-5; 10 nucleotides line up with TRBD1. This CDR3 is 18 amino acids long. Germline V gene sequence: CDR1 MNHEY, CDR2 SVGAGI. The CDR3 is CSSSYGGGQGSINQPQHF. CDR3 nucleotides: TGTTCCAGCAGTTACGGGGGGGGACAGGGGAGCATCAATCAGCCCCAGCATTTT.

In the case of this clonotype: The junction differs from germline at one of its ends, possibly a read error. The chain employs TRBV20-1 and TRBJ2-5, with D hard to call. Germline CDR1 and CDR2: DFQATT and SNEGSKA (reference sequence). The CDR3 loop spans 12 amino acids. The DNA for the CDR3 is TGCAGGGCTAATTTGTACCAAGAGACCCAGTACTTC. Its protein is CRANLYQETQYF.

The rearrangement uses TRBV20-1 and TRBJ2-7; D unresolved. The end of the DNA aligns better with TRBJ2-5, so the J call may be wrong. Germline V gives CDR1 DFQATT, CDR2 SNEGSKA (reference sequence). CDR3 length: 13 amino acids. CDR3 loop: CSARVSYLMTQYF. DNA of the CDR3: TGCAGTGCTAGAGTCTCCTATTTGATGACCCAGTACTTC.

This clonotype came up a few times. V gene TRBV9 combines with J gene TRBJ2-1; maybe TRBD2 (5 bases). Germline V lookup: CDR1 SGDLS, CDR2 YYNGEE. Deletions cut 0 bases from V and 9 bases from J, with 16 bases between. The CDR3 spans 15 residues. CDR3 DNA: TGTGCCAGCAGCGTAGAAAGTCTAGCTGGTGGTGAGCAGTTCTTC. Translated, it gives CASSVESLAGGEQFF.

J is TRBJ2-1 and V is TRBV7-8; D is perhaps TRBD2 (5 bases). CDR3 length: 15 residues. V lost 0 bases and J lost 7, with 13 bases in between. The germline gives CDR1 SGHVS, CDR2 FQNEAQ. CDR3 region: CASSLAIRGGNEQFF. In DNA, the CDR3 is TGTGCCAGCAGCTTAGCGATACGGGGTGGAAATGAGCAGTTCTTC.

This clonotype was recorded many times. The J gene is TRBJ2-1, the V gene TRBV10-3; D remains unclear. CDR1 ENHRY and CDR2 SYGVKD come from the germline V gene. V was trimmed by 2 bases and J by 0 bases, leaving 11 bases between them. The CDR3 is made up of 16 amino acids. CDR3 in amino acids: CAISEVWSSSYNEQFF. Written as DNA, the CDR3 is TGTGCCATCAGTGAGGTTTGGTCGAGCTCCTACAATGAGCAGTTCTTC.

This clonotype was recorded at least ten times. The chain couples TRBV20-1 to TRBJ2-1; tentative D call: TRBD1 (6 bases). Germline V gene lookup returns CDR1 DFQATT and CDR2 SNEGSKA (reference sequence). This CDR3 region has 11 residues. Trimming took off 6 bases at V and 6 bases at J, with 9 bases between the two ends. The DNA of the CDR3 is TGCAGTGCAGGGACAACCAATGAGCAGTTCTTC. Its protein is CSAGTTNEQFF.

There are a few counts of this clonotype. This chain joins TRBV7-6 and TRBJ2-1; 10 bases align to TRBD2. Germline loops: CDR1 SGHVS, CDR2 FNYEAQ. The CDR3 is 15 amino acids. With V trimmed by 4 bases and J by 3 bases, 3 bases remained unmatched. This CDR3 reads CASSSERGGYNEQFF. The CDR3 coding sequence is TGTGCCAGCAGCTCCGAGCGGGGGGGCTACAATGAGCAGTTCTTC.

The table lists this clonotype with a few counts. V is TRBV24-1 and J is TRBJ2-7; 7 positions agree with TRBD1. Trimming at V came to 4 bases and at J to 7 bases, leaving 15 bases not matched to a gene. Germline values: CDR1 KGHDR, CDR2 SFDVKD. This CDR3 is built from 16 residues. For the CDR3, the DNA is TGTGCCACCAGTGACCAAGGACAGGTTGGGAAGGATGAGCAGTACTTC. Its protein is CATSDQGQVGKDEQYF.

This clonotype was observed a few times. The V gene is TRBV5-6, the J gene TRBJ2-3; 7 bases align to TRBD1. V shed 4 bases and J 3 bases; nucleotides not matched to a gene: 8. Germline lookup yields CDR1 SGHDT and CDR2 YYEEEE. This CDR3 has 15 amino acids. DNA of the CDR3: TGTGCCAGCAGCGTACCAGGGGGAGATACAGATACGCAGTATTTT. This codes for CASSVPGGDTDTQYF.

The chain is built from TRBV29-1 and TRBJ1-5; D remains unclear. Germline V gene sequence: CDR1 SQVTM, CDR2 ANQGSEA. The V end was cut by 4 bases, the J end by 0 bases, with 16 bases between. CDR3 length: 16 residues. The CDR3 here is CSVADGHFYSNQPQHF. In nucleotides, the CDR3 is TGCAGCGTTGCCGATGGGCACTTCTATAGCAATCAGCCCCAGCATTTT.

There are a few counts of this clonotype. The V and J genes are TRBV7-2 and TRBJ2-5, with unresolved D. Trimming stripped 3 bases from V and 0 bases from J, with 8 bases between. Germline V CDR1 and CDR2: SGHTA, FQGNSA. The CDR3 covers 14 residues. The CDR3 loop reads CASSFGLNQETQYF. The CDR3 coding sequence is TGTGCCAGCAGCTTTGGGCTCAACCAAGAGACCCAGTACTTC.

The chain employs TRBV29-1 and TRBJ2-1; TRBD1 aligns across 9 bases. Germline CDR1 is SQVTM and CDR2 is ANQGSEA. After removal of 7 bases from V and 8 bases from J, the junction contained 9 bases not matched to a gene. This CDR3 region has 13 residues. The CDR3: CSGAGQGLDEQFF. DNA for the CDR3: TGCAGCGGCGCGGGACAGGGTCTCGATGAGCAGTTCTTC.

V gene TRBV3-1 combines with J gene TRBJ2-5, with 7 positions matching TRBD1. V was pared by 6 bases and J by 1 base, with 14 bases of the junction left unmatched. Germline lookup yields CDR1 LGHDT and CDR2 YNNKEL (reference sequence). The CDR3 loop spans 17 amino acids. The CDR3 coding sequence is TGTGCCAGCAGTCATGGGACAGCGACCCTCCGCCAAGAGACCCAGTACTTC. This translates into CASSHGTATLRQETQYF.

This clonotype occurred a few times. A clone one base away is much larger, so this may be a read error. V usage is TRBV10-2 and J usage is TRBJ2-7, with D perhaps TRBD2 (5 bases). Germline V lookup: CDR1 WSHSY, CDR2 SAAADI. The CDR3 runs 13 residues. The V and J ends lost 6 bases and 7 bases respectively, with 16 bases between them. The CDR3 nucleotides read TGCGCCAGCAGGGCGGGTCAATTCGATGAGCAGTACTTC. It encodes CASRAGQFDEQYF.

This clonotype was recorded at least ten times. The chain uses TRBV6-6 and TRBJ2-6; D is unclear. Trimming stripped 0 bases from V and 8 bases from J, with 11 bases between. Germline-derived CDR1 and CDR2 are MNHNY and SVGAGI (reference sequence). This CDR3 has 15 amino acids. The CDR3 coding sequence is TGTGCCAGCAGTTACTCGTGGGCAGAGTCCAACGTCCTGACTTTC. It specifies CASSYSWAESNVLTF.

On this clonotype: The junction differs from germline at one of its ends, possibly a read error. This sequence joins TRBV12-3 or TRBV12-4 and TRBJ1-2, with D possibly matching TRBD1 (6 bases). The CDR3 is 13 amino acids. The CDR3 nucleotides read TGTGCCAGCAGTCACAGGGAAGGGGATGGCTGCACCTTC. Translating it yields CASSHREGDGCTF.